Listed below are T cell receptor beta chains from one sample, sequenced in a study of blood T cell repertoires in COVID-19. Profiling relied on immunoSEQ multiplex PCR, and the TCRdb table lists in-frame clones only, not all of them. In the table there are roughly 77,000 clones, 79% of which are singletons. Specimen: peripheral blood. The receptors come from a man aged 55 to 69 with active or convalescent COVID-19. Both conserved end residues are part of each CDR3. The D gene is left open where the match is weak. Clone sizes are given selectively: once, few, many, or a class where the clone is expanded.

J: TRBJ1-5
size: -
V: TRBV2
D: -
CDR3: CASSEARGGNQPQHF
DNA: TGTGCCAGCAGTGAAGCGCGGGGTGGCAATCAGCCCCAGCATTTT

J: TRBJ2-3
size: -
V: TRBV10-3
D: -
CDR3: CAISDPQRTTSTDTQYF
DNA: TGTGCCATCAGTGACCCACAACGTACTACTAGCACAGATACGCAGTATTTT

J: TRBJ1-1
size: few
V: TRBV6-6
D: TRBD1
CDR3: CASSGQGMAEAFF
DNA: TGTGCCAGCAGCGGACAGGGGATGGCTGAAGCTTTCTTT

J: TRBJ1-2
size: once
V: TRBV29-1
D: -
CDR3: CSVVRGPYGYTF
DNA: TGCAGCGTTGTTAGAGGGCCCTATGGCTACACCTTC

J: TRBJ2-1
size: -
V: TRBV28
D: -
CDR3: CASSPPAGRNEQFF
DNA: TGTGCCAGCAGCCCCCCGGCGGGGCGCAATGAGCAGTTCTTC

J: TRBJ1-5
size: -
V: TRBV6-1
D: TRBD1
CDR3: CASSDFPGTGYNQPQHF
DNA: TGTGCCAGCAGTGACTTCCCCGGGACAGGGTACAATCAGCCCCAGCATTTT

J: TRBJ1-1
size: -
V: TRBV3-1/TRBV3-2
D: -
CDR3: CASSLTRGGTEAFF
DNA: TGTGCCAGCAGCCTAACTAGGGGGGGCACTGAAGCTTTCTTT

J: TRBJ1-5
size: -
V: TRBV28
D: TRBD1
CDR3: CAGQTGTGGFSNQPQHF
DNA: TGTGCCGGTCAGACCGGGACAGGGGGGTTTAGCAATCAGCCCCAGCATTTT

J: TRBJ2-5
size: -
V: TRBV7-7
D: TRBD1
CDR3: CASSRDSEETQYF
DNA: TGTGCCAGCAGTCGGGACAGCGAAGAGACCCAGTACTTC

J: TRBJ1-5
size: -
V: TRBV6-5
D: -
CDR3: CASSYLGGDQPQHF
DNA: TGTGCCAGCAGTTACCTTGGCGGGGATCAGCCCCAGCATTTT

J: TRBJ1-1
size: many
V: TRBV19
D: TRBD1
CDR3: CACQQTGINEAFF
DNA: TGTGCCTGCCAACAGACAGGGATTAATGAAGCTTTCTTT

J: TRBJ1-2
size: -
V: TRBV10-1
D: -
CDR3: CASSESGAYGYTF
DNA: TGCGCCAGCAGTGAGTCGGGAGCGTATGGCTACACCTTC

J: TRBJ1-3
size: -
V: TRBV9
D: -
CDR3: CASSVAGGGGRNTIYF
DNA: TGTGCCAGCAGCGTAGCTGGTGGGGGGGGAAGGAACACCATATATTTT

J: TRBJ1-1
size: -
V: TRBV19
D: -
CDR3: CATQGKNTEAFF
DNA: TGTGCGACGCAGGGTAAAAACACTGAAGCTTTCTTT

J: TRBJ1-5
size: once
V: TRBV6-2/TRBV6-3
D: -
CDR3: CASSLTHRNRAPGNQPQHF
DNA: TGTGCCAGCAGTTTAACCCATCGGAACAGGGCTCCGGGCAATCAGCCCCAGCATTTT

J: TRBJ2-3
size: -
V: TRBV7-9
D: -
CDR3: CASSLGVATQYF
DNA: TGTGCCAGCAGCTTAGGTGTGGCTACGCAGTATTTT

J: TRBJ1-2
size: -
V: TRBV3-1/TRBV3-2
D: -
CDR3: CASSQGGGGSTF
DNA: TGTGCCAGCAGCCAAGGGGGGGGCGGCTCCACCTTC

J: TRBJ2-3
size: -
V: TRBV7-9
D: -
CDR3: CASSLLPGVPTDTQYF
DNA: TGTGCCAGCAGCTTGCTCCCCGGGGTCCCCACAGATACGCAGTATTTT

J: TRBJ1-2
size: -
V: TRBV2
D: TRBD1
CDR3: CASSEDRNYGYTF
DNA: TGTGCCAGCAGTGAGGACAGGAACTATGGCTACACCTTC

J: TRBJ2-7
size: -
V: TRBV20-1
D: -
CDR3: CSASGGGRYEQYF
DNA: TGCAGTGCTAGTGGAGGGGGCCGGTACGAGCAGTACTTC

J: TRBJ1-6
size: -
V: TRBV3-1/TRBV3-2
D: TRBD1
CDR3: CASSPDRANSPLHF
DNA: TGTGCCAGCAGCCCGGACAGGGCTAATTCACCCCTCCACTTT

J: TRBJ1-1
size: -
V: TRBV29-1
D: TRBD1
CDR3: CSVEWTGGTEAFF
DNA: TGCAGCGTTGAGTGGACAGGGGGTACTGAAGCTTTCTTT

J: TRBJ1-1
size: -
V: TRBV11-1
D: -
CDR3: CASSLAGEDTEAFF
DNA: TGTGCCAGCAGCTTAGCAGGGGAGGACACTGAAGCTTTCTTT